Listed below are T cell receptor beta chains from one sample, sequenced in a study of breast tumors, draining lymph nodes, adjacent tissues. TCRdb re-analysed the multiplex PCR reads in MiXCR, keeping a single row per CDR3 protein. The table includes some 120,000 distinct CDR3 sequences, 20% to 25% detected once. Sequencing was performed on axillary lymph node tissue. Every receptor here comes from a female donor with breast cancer. Some clones in this sample may be carry-over from other donors' samples. CDR3s include the opening cysteine and the closing phenylalanine or tryptophan. Each record gives: V gene, J gene, clone size, D gene, CDR3 length, CDR3 DNA, CDR3 protein. A D gene is named only where the DNA matches it firmly. Clone size, where shown, is once, few, many, or a class for clones that have expanded.

>TRBV5-1|TRBJ2-1|many|TRBD2|15
TGCGCCAGCAGCTGGACTAGCGGGAGAGACAATGAGCAGTTCTTC
CASSWTSGRDNEQFF
>TRBV6-4|TRBJ2-1|many|TRBD2|14
TGTGCCAGCAGTCCACTAGCGGGAGCAGGAGAGCAGTTCTTC
CASSPLAGAGEQFF
>TRBV20-1|TRBJ2-7|many|NA|14
TGCAGTGCTAGAGATGTTAGCGGTTCCTACGAGCAGTACTTC
CSARDVSGSYEQYF
>TRBV30|TRBJ1-2|many|NA|13
TGTGCCTGGAGTGCAGGGTTTAACTATGGCTACACCTTC
CAWSAGFNYGYTF
>TRBV4-2|TRBJ2-2|many|NA|18
TGTGCCAGCAGCCAAGATGCAGACAGCCGGGCGAACACCGGGGAGCTGTTTTTT
CASSQDADSRANTGELFF
>TRBV3-1|TRBJ2-3|many|NA|17
TGTGGCAGCAGCCAAATAATTCGGGTCCGGGGGAAAGATACGCAGTATTTT
CGSSQIIRVRGKDTQYF
>TRBV10-1|TRBJ2-1|many|NA|13
TGCGCCAGCAGTGATGGGCTGAACAATGAGCAGTTCTTC
CASSDGLNNEQFF
>TRBV9|TRBJ2-1|many|NA|15
TGTGCCAGCAGCGAGTTAGGGGGGTTGTCCAATGAGCAGTTCTTC
CASSELGGLSNEQFF
>TRBV27|TRBJ2-1|NA|NA|13
TGTGCCAGCAGTCCCCTGGGAGCGAATGGGCAGTTCTTC
CASSPLGANGQFF
>TRBV4-1|TRBJ1-2|many|NA|14
TGCGCCAGCAGCCCGACGGGGCAGGGTGATGGCTACACCTTC
CASSPTGQGDGYTF
>TRBV27|TRBJ2-1|many|NA|15
TGTGCCAGCAGCCGCGTTGGTAACTCCTACAATGAGCAGTTCTTC
CASSRVGNSYNEQFF
>TRBV20-1|TRBJ1-1|NA|NA|16
TGCAGTGCTAGAGATGGACGGGGACAAGGCTTGACTGAAGCTTTCTTT
CSARDGRGQGLTEAFF
>TRBV5-8|TRBJ1-3|many|NA|16
TGTGCCAGCAGCTTGTCCCGCAGCACCTCTGGAAACACCATATATTTT
CASSLSRSTSGNTIYF
>TRBV9|TRBJ1-4|many|NA|13
TGTGCCAGCAGCCCCCAGGGCAATGAAAAACTGTTTTTT
CASSPQGNEKLFF
>TRBV28|TRBJ2-5|few|NA|19
TGTGCCAGCAGGGGGGCAGCCGTTGGAAGGACTAGTTGGGTAGAGACCCAGTACTTC
CASRGAAVGRTSWVETQYF
>TRBV5-6|TRBJ1-1|NA|TRBD1|14
TGTGCCAGCACCCTCAGGGGGCGGGGCACTGAAGCTTTCTTT
CASTLRGRGTEAFF
>TRBV25-1|TRBJ2-7|many|TRBD1|15
TGTGCCAGCAGCAAAGGACAGGTAGGGTCCTACGAGCAGTACTTC
CASSKGQVGSYEQYF
>TRBV19|TRBJ1-4|many|TRBD1|18
TGTGCCAGTAGGACACATGGGACAGGCTCTGCAACTAATGAAAAACTGTTTTTT
CASRTHGTGSATNEKLFF
>TRBV11-2|TRBJ1-2|many|NA|13
TGTGCCAGCAGCCCGGACAGCTCCTATGGCTACACCTTC
CASSPDSSYGYTF
>TRBV7-2|TRBJ2-1|once|NA|11
TGTGCCAGCAGCTTAGCCTATGAGCAGTTCTTC
CASSLAYEQFF
>TRBV11-2|TRBJ2-5|many|TRBD2|19
TGTGCCAGCAGCTTCCACGTCGGACTAGCGGAGCTAGCCCAAGAGACCCAGTACTTC
CASSFHVGLAELAQETQYF
>TRBV10-3|TRBJ2-7|many|TRBD1|13
TGTGCCATCAGGACAGGGGGTTTCGACGAGCAGTACTTC
CAIRTGGFDEQYF
>TRBV4-1|TRBJ2-7|many|TRBD2|15
TGCGCCAGCAGCCGACAACTAGCGGGGCCCTACGAGCAGTACTTC
CASSRQLAGPYEQYF
>TRBV7-2|TRBJ2-2|many|NA|14
TGTGCCAGCAGCTTAGCGGTGACTGGCGGGGAGCTGTTTTTT
CASSLAVTGGELFF
>TRBV7-9|TRBJ2-7|many|TRBD2|14
TGTGCCAGCAGCTGGGGACTAGCGGGAGCCGAGCAGTACTTC
CASSWGLAGAEQYF
>TRBV3-1|TRBJ2-3|many|NA|13
TGTGCCAGCAGCCAGGCTGGGCGGGATACGCAGTATTTT
CASSQAGRDTQYF
>TRBV18|TRBJ1-2|NA|NA|13
TGTGCCAGCTCACCGGGCAGAAACTATGGCTACACCTTC
CASSPGRNYGYTF
>TRBV7-2|TRBJ2-7|many|TRBD2|15
TGTGCCAGCAGCCCTTTTGCGGGAGCGGGGCACGAGCAGTACTTC
CASSPFAGAGHEQYF
>TRBV11-2|TRBJ2-7|many|NA|15
TGTGCCAGCAGCTTGAGGACTACGTTTGTGGGGGAGCAGTACTTC
CASSLRTTFVGEQYF
>TRBV19|TRBJ2-1|many|TRBD1|13
TGTGCCAGTGGACAGGGCTATTACAATGAGCAGTTCTTC
CASGQGYYNEQFF
>TRBV6-1|TRBJ2-1|many|TRBD2|19
TGTGCCAGCAGTGAACGGGGGACTAGCCCCTACAGCTCCTACAATGAGCAGTTCTTC
CASSERGTSPYSSYNEQFF
>TRBV12-3/TRBV12-4|TRBJ2-3|many|TRBD2|14
TGTGCCAGCAGTTTTGGGGGGGGCACAGATACGCAGTATTTT
CASSFGGGTDTQYF
>TRBV6-5|TRBJ2-1|many|TRBD1|13
TGTGCCAGCAGTTACGTCGACAGGGGGGTACAGTTCTTC
CASSYVDRGVQFF
>TRBV28|TRBJ2-1|NA|TRBD2|17
TGTGCCAGCAGTTTCCCCAGCGGGAGGGGCTGGGGGAATGAGCAGTTCTTC
CASSFPSGRGWGNEQFF
>TRBV2|TRBJ1-2|many|TRBD1|14
TGTGCCAGCACCCCCGGACAGGGAGGCTATGGCTACACCTTC
CASTPGQGGYGYTF
>TRBV6-1|TRBJ2-7|many|TRBD1|14
TGTGCCAGCAGTTACGACAGGGGGTGGTACGAGCAGTACTTC
CASSYDRGWYEQYF
>TRBV24-1|TRBJ2-7|many|NA|15
TGTGCCACCAGTGATTCAGGGACACGACCCTACGAGCAGTACTTC
CATSDSGTRPYEQYF
>TRBV30|TRBJ2-1|many|NA|11
TGTGCCTGGCACCAAAACAATGAGCAGTTCTTC
CAWHQNNEQFF
>TRBV3-1|TRBJ2-1|NA|NA|14
TGTGCCAGCAGCCAAAGTCGGCTAGATAATGAGCAGTTCTTC
CASSQSRLDNEQFF
>TRBV7-2|TRBJ1-2|many|NA|14
TGTGCCAGCAGCTTAGGGACACAGAACTATGGCTACACCTTC
CASSLGTQNYGYTF
>TRBV4-1|TRBJ2-1|NA|TRBD2|18
TGCGCCAGCAGCTCCGGGACTAGCGGGAGAGAATCCTACAATGAGCAGTTCTTC
CASSSGTSGRESYNEQFF
>TRBV5-1|TRBJ2-1|many|NA|14
TGCGCCAGCACCCGTAGAGGGAGTTACAATGAGCAGTTCTTC
CASTRRGSYNEQFF
>TRBV4-1|TRBJ2-3|many|NA|16
TGCGCCAGCAGCCAAGCGGGCAGGGACGGCACAGATACGCAGTATTTT
CASSQAGRDGTDTQYF
>TRBV28|TRBJ1-4|few|TRBD1|14
TGTGCCAGCACCGGACCCCGGGACAGCGAAAAACTGTTTTTT
CASTGPRDSEKLFF
>TRBV6-6|TRBJ2-7|NA|TRBD1|11
TGTGCCAGCAGTGCGGACAGGGACCTCAGATTC
CASSADRDLRF
>TRBV27|TRBJ2-1|once|TRBD2|16
TGTGCCAGCAGTTTGCGGCCCGGGACTAGCTACAATGAGCAGTTCTTC
CASSLRPGTSYNEQFF
>TRBV5-8|TRBJ1-6|many|TRBD1|16
TGTGCCAGCAGCTTGGATTTGGGACAGAGAGATTCACCCCTCCACTTT
CASSLDLGQRDSPLHF
>TRBV28|TRBJ2-7|many|TRBD1|16
TGTGCCAGCAGTTTAGGGACAGGGGCGATCTCCTACGAGCAGTACTTC
CASSLGTGAISYEQYF